What follows are 16 T cell receptor beta chains derived from one specimen sequenced in a study of blood T cells in healthy people across ages. Next came a second PCR, run for about 7 to 12 cycles, which used a sample-barcoded 5' primer along with a J-beta primer mix. TCRdb ran MiXCR on the 5' RACE reads and lists one entry per CDR3 protein. The sample shows about 800,000 distinct CDR3 sequences, 20% to 30% of them seen only once. The same data also contributed to another study, on T cells of mothers and their children.

Sequenced: blood. The receptors stem from a boy between 10 and 17 years old in good health.

This clonotype came up a few times. The chain is built from TRBV24-1 and TRBJ2-5; the D is unclear. Germline values: CDR1 KGHDR, CDR2 SFDVKD. V was pared by 3 bases and J by 0 bases, with 10 bases between. This CDR3 has 15 residues. The CDR3 loop reads CATSDPSTYQETQYF. The CDR3 region has the DNA TGTGCCACCAGTGATCCCTCGACGTACCAAGAGACCCAGTACTTC.

The chain combines TRBV6-1 with TRBJ2-5; tentatively, D is TRBD1 or TRBD2 (5 bases each). This CDR3 is 15 amino acids long. Looked up from germline, CDR1 is MNHNS and CDR2 is SASEGT. V lost 3 bases and J lost 5, with 16 bases in between. DNA of the CDR3: TGTGCCAGCAGTGAGTGGGACCGGGTAGGGGAGACCCAGTACTTC. Translated: CASSEWDRVGETQYF.

This clonotype has a handful of counts. CDR3 in DNA: TGTGCCAGCAGCCCCAGGACAGGGGTTTGGAACATTCAGTACTTC. It specifies CASSPRTGVWNIQYF. This rearrangement joins TRBV7-2 to TRBJ2-4, with TRBD1 identical over 9 bases. The CDR3 consists of 15 residues. With 5 bases clipped from V and 7 bases from J, the junction kept 9 bases outside the gene matches. Germline V gene lookup returns CDR1 SGHTA and CDR2 FQGNSA.

The chain couples TRBV20-1 to TRBJ2-4, with D uncertain. The V gene lost 2 bases and the J gene lost 6 bases, with 14 bases spanning the gap. CDR3 length: 14 residues. The germline CDR1 and CDR2 sequences are DFQATT and SNEGSKA (reference sequence). The CDR3 DNA reads as TGCAGTGCTAGACTCTGGCGTGATGGAAACATTCAGTACTTC. It is translated as CSARLWRDGNIQYF.

This chain uses TRBV5-1 with TRBJ2-2, with 11 nucleotides matching TRBD1. V was pared by 4 bases and J by 6 bases, with 5 bases of the junction left unmatched. Germline values: CDR1 SGHRS, CDR2 YFSETQ. The CDR3 consists of 15 residues. CDR3 residues: CASSHGQGAAGELFF. The CDR3 coding sequence is TGCGCCAGCAGCCACGGACAGGGGGCTGCCGGGGAGCTGTTTTTT. The variable domain in full, with the rest retrieved from reference TRBV5-1 and TRBJ2-2, is KAGVTQTPRYLIKTRGQQVTLSCSPISGHRSVSWYQQTPGQGLQFLFEYFSETQRNKGNFPGRFSGRQFSNSRSEMNVSTLELGDSALYLCASSHGQGAAGELFFGEGSRLTVL.

This clonotype was detected a few times. Written as DNA, the CDR3 is TGTGCCACCGCGGAGGGGCAAGGAAACACCATATATTTT. As protein: CATAEGQGNTIYF. The chain employs TRBV24-1 and TRBJ1-3, with D perhaps TRBD1 (5 bases). In germline, CDR1 is KGHDR, CDR2 SFDVKD. V was pared by 9 bases and J by 4 bases, with 12 bases between. This CDR3 is 13 amino acids long.

This clonotype was detected a few times. It is unclear where the CDR3 begins or ends on the DNA, so no DNA is shown, and the CDR3 is as TCRdb lists it. V usage is TRBV21-1 and J usage is TRBJ2-7; TRBD1, as called in the table, went unchecked against the DNA. TRBV21-1 is classified as a pseudogene. Including both end residues, the CDR3 is 15 amino acids long. The CDR3 region is CASSKVAGGSCEQYF.

The table lists this clonotype with a few counts. The rearrangement joins TRBV4-3 to TRBJ1-2; tentatively, D is TRBD1 (5 bases). There are 16 residues in the CDR3. The V and J ends lost 0 bases and 3 bases respectively, with 14 bases between them. CDR1 and CDR2 from the germline V gene are LGHNA and YSLEER. The CDR3 protein is CASSQDFGGVDYGYTF. The CDR3 DNA reads TGCGCCAGCAGCCAAGATTTTGGGGGGGTAGACTATGGCTACACCTTC.

This clonotype has just a few counts. The V call is TRBV28, the J call TRBJ2-5; D is unresolved. With the DNA end fitting TRBJ2-7 better, the J assignment may be wrong. CDR1 and CDR2 (germline): MDHEN, SYDVKM. This CDR3 comprises 10 residues. CDR3 residues: CASGPYEQYF. The CDR3 region has the DNA TGTGCCAGCGGGCCCTACGAGCAGTACTTC.

The chain has TRBV5-5 and TRBJ2-5; D is possibly TRBD2 (5 bases). The CDR3 totals 14 residues. V was pared by 5 bases and J by 5 bases, with 16 bases between. Germline V gives CDR1 SGHKS, CDR2 YYEKEE (reference sequence). CDR3 coding DNA: TGTGCCAGCAGTGGGATATCGGGGTTCGAGACCCAGTACTTC. Translation: CASSGISGFETQYF.

The chain combines TRBV29-1 with TRBJ2-5; 14 bases match TRBD2. The CDR3 extends over 17 amino acids. Trimming removed 3 bases from V and 3 bases from J; junction bases left unmatched: 9. CDR1 and CDR2 (germline): SQVTM, ANQGSEA. CDR3 in amino acids: CSVERTSGGFLKETQYF. The CDR3 DNA sequence: TGCAGCGTTGAGAGGACTAGCGGGGGGTTCCTCAAAGAGACCCAGTACTTC.

This clonotype has a handful of counts. CDR3 loop: CASSSRLASIGETQYF. The DNA of the CDR3 is TGTGCCAGCAGCTCCCGACTAGCCTCAATCGGGGAGACCCAGTACTTC. This rearrangement joins TRBV7-9 to TRBJ2-5, with 7 bases fitting TRBD2. There are 16 residues in the CDR3. CDR1 and CDR2 (germline): SEHNR, FQNEAQ (reference sequence). V lost 4 bases, J lost 5 bases, and 13 bases stayed unmatched.

This clonotype was seen a handful of times. The gene calls are TRBV12-3 or TRBV12-4 and TRBJ2-5, with D possibly matching TRBD2 (6 bases). Between the trimmed V and J ends, which lost 4 bases and 4 bases, there was a span of 16 bases. The CDR3 has 15 residues. The CDR3 nucleotides are TGTGCCAGCAGTTCCGAAAGCGGGCTGGGAGAGACCCAGTACTTC. Translating gives CASSSESGLGETQYF.

The chain's CDR3 is CASSHEFTGELFF. The DNA of the CDR3 is TGTGCCAGCAGCCACGAATTCACCGGGGAGCTGTTTTTT. The chain employs TRBV7-6 and TRBJ2-2, with D hard to call. CDR3 length equals 13 residues. Germline V gene data show CDR1 as SGHVS and CDR2 as FNYEAQ. Trimming cost V 5 bases and J 4 bases, with 8 bases left between them.

V gene TRBV9 combines with J gene TRBJ2-7, with no clear D. Germline CDR1 SGDLS, CDR2 YYNGEE. CDR3 length: 15 residues. Trimming stripped 2 bases from V and 3 bases from J, with 15 bases between. For the CDR3, the DNA is TGTGCCAGCAGCGTCGAGGCGGCTACGAACTACGAGCAGTACTTC. Translation: CASSVEAATNYEQYF.

The chain is built from TRBV12-3 or TRBV12-4 and TRBJ2-5; D is perhaps TRBD1 (5 bases). V was pared by 4 bases and J by 2 bases, with 14 bases between. The CDR3 length is 15 residues. CDR3 residues: CASSSNQGTQETQYF. The CDR3 nucleotides are TGTGCCAGCAGTTCGAACCAGGGTACGCAAGAGACCCAGTACTTC.